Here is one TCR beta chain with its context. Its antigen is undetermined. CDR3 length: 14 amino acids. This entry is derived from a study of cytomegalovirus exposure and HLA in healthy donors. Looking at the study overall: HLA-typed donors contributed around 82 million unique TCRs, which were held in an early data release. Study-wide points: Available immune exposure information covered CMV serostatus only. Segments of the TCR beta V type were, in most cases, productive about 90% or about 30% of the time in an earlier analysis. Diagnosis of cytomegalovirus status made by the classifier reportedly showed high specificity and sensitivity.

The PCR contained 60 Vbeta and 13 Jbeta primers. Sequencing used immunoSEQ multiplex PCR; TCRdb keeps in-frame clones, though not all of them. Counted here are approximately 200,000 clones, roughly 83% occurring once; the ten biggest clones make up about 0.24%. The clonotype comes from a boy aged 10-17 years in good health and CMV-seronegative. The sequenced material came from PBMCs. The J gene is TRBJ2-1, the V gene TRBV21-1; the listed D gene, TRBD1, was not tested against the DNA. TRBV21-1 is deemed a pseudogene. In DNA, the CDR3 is TGTGCCAGCAGAGGGGACAGGGGGACCCATGAGCAGTTCTTC. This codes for CASRGDRGTHEQFF.